This T cell receptor (beta chain) comes out of a study of siplizumab effects on memory and regulatory T cells (dated by TCRdb to the late 2010s). For context, the study as a whole: The study looked at the effect of siplizumab, an anti-CD2 antibody, on alloreactive T-cell subsets in allogeneic mixed lymphocyte reactions made from human PBMCs.

Library creation used the immunoSEQ multiplex PCR assay. The deep sequencing platform assayed approximately 100,000 TCR templates per sample. Genomic DNA extracted from sorted T cells was used for TCRbeta CDR3 sequencing. The study's own analysis went as follows. The R programming language was used for the clonal analysis of the TCRbeta CDR3 data. Unstimulated samples were compared with post-reaction CFSE-low samples to define alloreactive CD4+ and CD8+ clones. Regulatory or non-regulatory origin of alloreactive CD4+ clones was assigned by matching sequences to the sorted unstimulated Treg and non-Treg repertoires. TCRdb obtained this table from immuneACCESS and retained in-frame rearrangements with V and J assigned. These tables miss some clones; where compared with another copy, unresolved V genes account for less than half of the shortfall, and the remainder is unexplained. V, J and clone size reflect that table, while D and trimming were determined from the DNA. This sample gives about 100,000 clones in total; around 94% of them show up just once. Of the sample, roughly 1.3% falls within the top ten clones.

TCRbeta CDR3 sequencing was performed on sorted unstimulated T cells and on proliferating T cells recovered from mixed lymphocyte reactions. Fresh whole blood from nine to ten HLA-typed healthy donors was used as the source from which PBMCs were isolated. To map where alloreactive clones came from, unstimulated CD4+ non-regulatory T cells were FACS-sorted. Remarks on this clone: The antigen it recognizes is unknown. The record has no base qualities; no much larger clone is one base away.

The junction shows trimming of 0 bases on V and 1 base on J, and the gene matches do not reach 13 bases of it. Counted from cysteine to phenylalanine, this CDR3 has 18 amino acids. Only the CDR3 region is kept as DNA, spanning 54 bases read in frame from base 1. The germline V gene (reference sequence) specifies SGHKS as CDR1 and YYEKEE as CDR2. The full study reports these points: Whether proliferating Tregs from siplizumab cultures were suppressive was not functionally confirmed. Siplizumab significantly lowered the cumulative frequency of alloreactive sequences that could be traced to unstimulated CD4+ memory T cells. Because sequences below about 10^-5 frequency were poorly captured, only a minor fraction of alloreactive clones could be mapped to unstimulated subsets. Among mappable alloreactive CD4+ clones, the Treg-derived fraction averaged nearly 70% with siplizumab versus around 25% in control reactions. Roughly 75-97% of proliferating CD4+ or CD8+ clones could not be assigned a naive or memory phenotype. Greater diversity appeared to be present in unstimulated naive T cells than in memory T cells, and a substantial contribution to the alloresponse seemed to be made by naive cells.

The chain links TRBV5-5 with TRBJ2-7; TRBD2 matches 7 bases in the middle. The sequence was obtained from a human donor in good health. Sample: non-Treg CD4+ T cells sorted from blood. The cell subset or site label, read with the paper, signifies: FACS-sorted unstimulated CD4+ non-regulatory T cells. The CDR3 protein is CASSLEGGSRVGSYEQYF. The DNA sequence follows: TGTGCCAGCAGCTTGGAGGGAGGGAGCAGGGTAGGTTCCTACGAGCAGTACTTC. The entire variable domain, with the stretches around the CDR3 drawn from the reference TRBV5-5 and TRBJ2-7 proteins, is DAGVTQSPTHLIKTRGQQVTLRCSPISGHKSVSWYQQVLGQGPQFIFQYYEKEERGRGNFPDRFSARQFPNYSSELNVNALLLGDSALYLCASSLEGGSRVGSYEQYFGPGTRLTVT.